Shown below are 20 T cell receptor beta chains from a single sample sequenced in a study of shared clonotypes between healthy human individuals. Here immunoSEQ multiplex PCR was the method, and the copy in TCRdb shows in-frame clones only, minus some. The table has over 95,000 clones, about half seen once. Material for sequencing was PBMCs. The receptors here all came from a woman aged 40 to 49 in good health. Some clones in this sample may be carry-over from other donors' samples.

This sequence joins TRBV27 and TRBJ2-1, with TRBD2 matching over 12 bases. The CDR3 has 18 residues. V shed 5 bases, J shed 6 bases, and the junction held 14 bases outside the gene matches. Germline CDR1 MNHEY, CDR2 SMNVEV (reference sequence). In nucleotides, the CDR3 is TGTGCCAGCAGTAAGCTACCCCTAGCGGGAGGGACGGGCAATGAGCAGTTCTTC. Its protein product is CASSKLPLAGGTGNEQFF.

The V gene is TRBV27, the J gene TRBJ2-1; the D gene is possibly TRBD1 (6 bases). Germline V gives CDR1 MNHEY, CDR2 SMNVEV (reference sequence). The CDR3 contains 16 residues. Trimming took off 6 bases at V and 1 base at J, with 16 bases between the two ends. The CDR3 DNA reads as TGTGCCAGCAGCCTGCGACAGGCTTTGTCCTACAATGAGCAGTTCTTC. Amino acids: CASSLRQALSYNEQFF.

The genes are TRBV29-1 and TRBJ2-5, with D possibly TRBD1 on 6 matching bases. V dropped 6 bases and J dropped 5 bases, with 19 bases sitting between them. CDR1 is SQVTM, CDR2 ANQGSEA, per germline. CDR3 size: 14 residues. CDR3 coding DNA: TGCAGCGTGGGGGACGGGCAAACAGGGGAGACCCAGTACTTC. Translating gives CSVGDGQTGETQYF.

V gene TRBV7-6 combines with J gene TRBJ2-5; D is uncertain. CDR1 is SGHVS, CDR2 FNYEAQ, per germline. V lost 0 bases and J lost 3, with 11 bases in between. The CDR3 sequence is 15 residues long. The CDR3 bases are TGTGCCAGCAGCTTAGCCGCTCAAGGCGAAGAGACCCAGTACTTC. It specifies CASSLAAQGEETQYF.

Of note for this clone: This is likely an artifact of a read error, given a far larger clone one base away. The rearrangement uses TRBV30 and TRBJ2-7, with 7 bases fitting TRBD1. The trim removed 7 bases at V and 3 bases at J, leaving 15 bases unmatched. Germline V gives CDR1 GTSNPN, CDR2 SVGIG (reference sequence). This CDR3 is 15 amino acids long. This chain's CDR3 is CAFTSGAGGFYEQYF. The CDR3 nucleotides are TGTGCCTTCACCTCCGGGGCAGGGGGTTTCTACGAGCAGTACTTC.

V gene TRBV15 combines with J gene TRBJ2-5, with 8 bases aligning to TRBD2. CDR3 length: 13 amino acids. Germline CDR1 and CDR2: LNHNV and YYDKDF (reference sequence). V lost 4 bases, J lost 9 bases, and 7 bases stayed unmatched. CDR3 coding DNA: TGTGCCACCAGCAACGGGAGGGGTAAGGCCCAGTACTTC. This encodes CATSNGRGKAQYF.

The chain joins TRBV5-6 to TRBJ2-5; weak D call: TRBD1 (6 bases). The J call may be wrong; the DNA end is better matched by TRBJ2-7. This CDR3 is 12 amino acids long. Germline loops: CDR1 SGHDT, CDR2 YYEEEE. The chain's CDR3 is CASSSGTYEQYF. CDR3 sequence (DNA): TGTGCCAGCAGCTCCGGGACATACGAGCAGTACTTC.

This chain joins TRBV10-3 and TRBJ1-5; 7 bases agree with TRBD1. Germline CDR1 and CDR2: ENHRY and SYGVKD. V lost 4 bases, J lost 5 bases, and 2 bases stayed unmatched. The CDR3 totals 13 residues. The CDR3 reads CAISGQGHQPQHF. The DNA for the CDR3 is TGTGCCATCAGTGGACAGGGACATCAGCCCCAGCATTTT.

This clone was detected ten times or more. This chain uses TRBV30 with TRBJ1-1; D is ambiguous. V was trimmed by 3 bases and J by 0 bases, leaving 8 bases between them. Germline-derived CDR1 and CDR2 are GTSNPN and SVGIG (reference sequence). The CDR3 covers 13 residues. CDR3 nucleotides: TGTGCCTGGAGGGCCCACGTGAACACTGAAGCTTTCTTT. It encodes CAWRAHVNTEAFF.

This clone occurred many times. V is TRBV28 and J is TRBJ2-7; 7 bases fit TRBD2. Germline CDR1 MDHEN, CDR2 SYDVKM. CDR3 length: 16 amino acids. V dropped 10 bases and J dropped 3; count of bases not matched to a gene: 18. CDR3 nucleotide sequence: TGTGCCACCCTCCCCGCTAGCGGAGGACGGGTCTACGAGCAGTACTTC. Protein: CATLPASGGRVYEQYF.

The CDR3 coding sequence is TGTGCCAGCAGCTCCGGACTAGCGGGAGATGCGGAGACCCAGTACTTC. This translates into CASSSGLAGDAETQYF. V gene TRBV7-7 combines with J gene TRBJ2-5; 13 positions match TRBD2. V trimming: 4 bases; J trimming: 5 bases; junction bases outside the gene matches: 7. The germline CDR1 and CDR2 sequences are SSHAT and FNYEAQ (reference sequence). CDR3 length equals 16 residues.

This clone was counted only a few times. The chain combines TRBV5-1 with TRBJ1-2; 9 bases map to TRBD1. This CDR3 spans 15 amino acids. The J segment lost 6 bases and the V segment lost 4 bases, leaving 10 bases of the junction unmatched. Germline assignment: CDR1 SGHRS and CDR2 YFSETQ. The CDR3 DNA sequence: TGCGCCAGCAGCCTCACCAGGGGACAGGGTGATGGCTACACCTTC. Protein sequence: CASSLTRGQGDGYTF.

The chain uses TRBV11-3 and TRBJ1-1, with a tentative D call TRBD1 (5 bases). Germline V gene data show CDR1 as SGHNT and CDR2 as YENEEA. Between the trimmed V and J ends, which lost 3 bases and 3 bases, there was a span of 8 bases. The CDR3 is 13 residues long. The CDR3 bases are TGTGCCAGCAGCTTCGACAGATACACTGAAGCTTTCTTT. Translating gives CASSFDRYTEAFF.

This clone was found many times. The J gene is TRBJ2-7, the V gene TRBV30; D is perhaps TRBD2 (5 bases). Germline loops: CDR1 GTSNPN, CDR2 SVGIG (reference sequence). Trimming shortened V by 7 bases and J by 2 bases, and 12 bases separated the two germline ends. This CDR3 comprises 12 residues. For the CDR3, the DNA is TGTGCCTACCGAGACTATACCTACGAGCAGTACTTC. Translated: CAYRDYTYEQYF.

A word on this clone: A read error likely explains this, since a far larger clone differs by one base. The chain is built from TRBV5-1 and TRBJ2-7, with D perhaps TRBD1 (5 bases). Germline values: CDR1 SGHRS, CDR2 YFSETQ. The CDR3 has 13 residues. V was pared by 2 bases and J by 0 bases, with 6 bases between. CDR3 bases: TGCGCCAGCAGCTTCAGGGACTCCTACGAGCAGTACTTC. Encoded protein: CASSFRDSYEQYF.

The chain uses TRBV2 and TRBJ1-2; D is unclear. Trimming removed 4 bases from V and 0 bases from J, with 6 bases in between. Germline loops: CDR1 SNHLY, CDR2 FYNNEI. The CDR3 consists of 13 residues. CDR3 protein: CASSGDTNYGYTF. The CDR3 nucleotides are TGTGCCAGCAGTGGCGATACTAACTATGGCTACACCTTC. Together with reference TRBV2 and TRBJ1-2, the CDR3 gives the full variable domain: EPEVTQTPSHQVTQMGQEVILRCVPISNHLYFYWYRQILGQKVEFLVSFYNNEISEKSEIFDDQFSVERPDGSNFTLKIRSTKLEDSAMYFCASSGDTNYGYTFGSGTRLTVV.

The chain is built from TRBV7-2 and TRBJ2-6; D remains unclear. CDR3 length equals 18 residues. Trimming took 3 bases from V and 5 from J, leaving 20 bases between them. The V gene's germline CDR1 is SGHTA and CDR2 FQGNSA. This CDR3 reads CASSFTTISTSRANVLTF. The CDR3 DNA follows: TGTGCCAGCAGCTTTACAACGATCTCGACAAGTCGGGCCAACGTCCTGACTTTC.

A single count supports this clone. The V call is TRBV7-2, the J call TRBJ1-2; D is uncertain. Trimming removed 5 bases from V and 7 bases from J, with 11 bases in between. Germline CDR1 reads SGHTA; CDR2 reads FQGNSA. The CDR3 contains 12 residues. The CDR3 loop is CASSHDTSGYTF. CDR3 sequence (DNA): TGTGCCAGCAGCCATGACACGAGTGGCTACACCTTC. The variable domain in full, completed from reference TRBV7-2 and TRBJ1-2, reads GAGVSQSPSNKVTEKGKDVELRCDPISGHTALYWYRQSLGQGLEFLIYFQGNSAPDKSGLPSDRFSAERTGGSVSTLTIQRTQQEDSAVYLCASSHDTSGYTFGSGTRLTVV.

This clone was counted between two and nine times. The chain couples TRBV28 to TRBJ1-5, with D uncertain. The germline CDR1 and CDR2 sequences are MDHEN and SYDVKM. CDR3 length: 16 amino acids. V lost 2 bases and J 4 bases, leaving 15 bases between the germline ends. CDR3 in amino acids: CASSLTRTLGNQPQHF. The CDR3 region has the DNA TGTGCCAGCAGTTTAACACGAACGCTAGGGAATCAGCCCCAGCATTTT.

Remarks on this clone: The junction departs from the called germline gene at one end, perhaps through a read error. The V call is TRBV6-5, the J call TRBJ2-1; no firm D call. Germline-derived CDR1 and CDR2 are MNHEY and SVGAGI. The CDR3 extends over 12 amino acids. The CDR3 loop reads CASSTDHGVGVF. The CDR3 DNA follows: TGTGCCAGCAGTACGGACCACGGAGTTGGAGTCTTC.